Listed below are T cell receptor beta chains from one sample, sequenced in a study of beta chain features in type 1 diabetes. Sequenced by immunoSEQ multiplex PCR; TCRdb stores in-frame clones only, minus some. The sample includes almost 350,000 clones, under 8.5% of them seen just once. Sequencing input: central memory CD4+ T cells from blood. The receptors stem from a woman younger than 30 in good health. The CDR3 runs from the conserved cysteine through the conserved F or W. D genes are given only for firm matches. Some rows have no size entry. The others give once, few or many, or a class for an expanded clone.

j_gene: TRBJ2-4; v_gene: TRBV6-6; abundance: .; d_gene: .; CDR3aa: CASRTARTVAKNIQYF; CDR3nt: TGTGCCAGCAGGACCGCCCGGACGGTAGCCAAAAACATTCAGTACTTC
j_gene: TRBJ2-3; v_gene: TRBV5-5; abundance: few; d_gene: TRBD2; CDR3aa: CASSFVRLAADTQYF; CDR3nt: TGTGCCAGCAGCTTCGTAAGACTAGCGGCAGATACGCAGTATTTT
j_gene: TRBJ2-5; v_gene: TRBV7-2; abundance: once; d_gene: .; CDR3aa: CASSLDGGSPETQYF; CDR3nt: TGTGCCAGCAGCTTAGATGGTGGGAGTCCAGAGACCCAGTACTTC
j_gene: TRBJ1-3; v_gene: TRBV7-9; abundance: few; d_gene: .; CDR3aa: CASSPGGNRNTIYF; CDR3nt: TGTGCCAGCAGCCCGGGGGGAAACAGAAACACCATATATTTT
j_gene: TRBJ2-1; v_gene: TRBV18; abundance: many; d_gene: TRBD2; CDR3aa: CASSPPGREWFHEQFF; CDR3nt: TGTGCCAGCTCACCACCGGGGCGGGAGTGGTTCCATGAGCAGTTCTTC
j_gene: TRBJ2-5; v_gene: TRBV19; abundance: .; d_gene: .; CDR3aa: CASSPPPGGTRETQYF; CDR3nt: TGTGCCAGTAGTCCTCCCCCTGGCGGGACGAGGGAGACCCAGTACTTC
j_gene: TRBJ2-7; v_gene: TRBV2; abundance: .; d_gene: TRBD2; CDR3aa: CASSRSGSTYEQYF; CDR3nt: TGTGCCAGCAGTCGTAGCGGGAGCACCTACGAGCAGTACTTC
j_gene: TRBJ2-3; v_gene: TRBV29-1; abundance: .; d_gene: .; CDR3aa: CSVEGSNTDTQYF; CDR3nt: TGCAGCGTTGAGGGCAGCAACACAGATACGCAGTATTTT
j_gene: TRBJ2-1; v_gene: TRBV7-9; abundance: many; d_gene: TRBD2; CDR3aa: CASGLAGGNEQFF; CDR3nt: TGTGCTAGTGGGCTAGCGGGAGGAAATGAGCAGTTCTTC
j_gene: TRBJ2-7; v_gene: TRBV7-2; abundance: many; d_gene: .; CDR3aa: CASSGSSVFSYEQYF; CDR3nt: TGTGCCAGCAGCGGCTCTAGCGTTTTTTCCTACGAGCAGTACTTC
j_gene: TRBJ2-7; v_gene: TRBV5-1; abundance: few; d_gene: .; CDR3aa: CASSLEGSYEQYF; CDR3nt: TGCGCCAGCAGCTTGGAGGGTAGCTACGAGCAGTACTTC
j_gene: TRBJ2-5; v_gene: TRBV5-1; abundance: many; d_gene: TRBD1; CDR3aa: CASRPQGLVQETQYF; CDR3nt: TGCGCCAGCAGGCCACAGGGGTTGGTGCAAGAGACCCAGTACTTC
j_gene: TRBJ2-7; v_gene: TRBV19; abundance: .; d_gene: TRBD2; CDR3aa: CASSPRGTNYEQYF; CDR3nt: TGTGCCAGTAGTCCCCGGGGGACTAACTACGAGCAGTACTTC
j_gene: TRBJ1-4; v_gene: TRBV7-9; abundance: .; d_gene: TRBD1; CDR3aa: CASGDPARGHEKLFF; CDR3nt: TGTGCCAGCGGCGACCCGGCCAGGGGGCATGAAAAACTGTTTTTT
j_gene: TRBJ2-1; v_gene: TRBV16; abundance: few; d_gene: .; CDR3aa: CASSQLSVSSYNEQFF; CDR3nt: TGTGCCAGCAGCCAGCTTAGCGTTAGCTCCTACAATGAGCAGTTCTTC
j_gene: TRBJ1-2; v_gene: TRBV28; abundance: few; d_gene: TRBD1; CDR3aa: CASGRGGQGDYGYTF; CDR3nt: TGTGCCAGCGGACGCGGGGGACAGGGGGACTATGGCTACACCTTC
j_gene: TRBJ1-4; v_gene: TRBV25-1; abundance: many; d_gene: TRBD1; CDR3aa: CASSSPTGRVGKLFF; CDR3nt: TGTGCCAGCAGTTCACCGACAGGGAGGGTTGGAAAACTGTTTTTT
j_gene: TRBJ1-1; v_gene: TRBV7-9; abundance: few; d_gene: .; CDR3aa: CASSPGRLNTEAFF; CDR3nt: TGTGCCAGCAGCCCCGGGAGACTGAACACTGAAGCTTTCTTT
j_gene: TRBJ1-5; v_gene: TRBV18; abundance: .; d_gene: .; CDR3aa: CASSEAVNQPQHF; CDR3nt: TGTGCCAGCTCAGAGGCAGTCAATCAGCCCCAGCATTTT
j_gene: TRBJ2-5; v_gene: TRBV28; abundance: few; d_gene: .; CDR3aa: CASSGMRQETQYF; CDR3nt: TGTGCCAGCAGCGGTATGAGGCAAGAGACCCAGTACTTC
j_gene: TRBJ2-5; v_gene: TRBV27; abundance: few; d_gene: .; CDR3aa: CASSNTRQGLTGTQYF; CDR3nt: TGTGCCAGCAGCAACACGCGCCAAGGACTGACAGGGACCCAGTACTTC